This T cell receptor beta chain was recorded in a study of blood T cells in healthy people across ages. This CDR3 has 17 residues. The V and J ends lost 5 bases and 0 bases respectively, with 19 bases between them. A second PCR of 7 to 11 cycles used a sample-barcoded 5' primer and a J-beta primer mix. TCRdb recomputed calls from the 5' RACE reads with MiXCR, one row per CDR3 protein. The top ten clones hold over 10% of a sample with 650,000 to 1,000,000 distinct CDR3 sequences, about 34% of them seen once. The sample holds a few counts of this clonotype. This TCR was recovered from a man aged 18-30 years in good health. Input material: blood. The chain is built from TRBV12-3 or TRBV12-4 and TRBJ2-5; possible D gene TRBD2, 6 bases. Here the CDR3 reads CASSNLTRGGYQETQYF. In DNA, the CDR3 is TGTGCCAGCAGTAACCTAACACGAGGAGGGTACCAAGAGACCCAGTACTTC.